One and the same sample provided the 7 T cell receptor beta chains below, sequenced in a study of Graves' ophthalmopathy and Graves' hyperthyroidism. Amplified TCR beta CDR3 regions were obtained using RNA transcripts as template. First-round RT-PCR used HTBI primers; second-round multiplex PCR followed. TCRdb itself ran the multiplex PCR reads through MiXCR, one entry per CDR3 protein. The data hold about 14,000 distinct CDR3 sequences, with about 50% observed a single time. The sequencing input was peripheral blood. Every receptor here comes from a woman aged 25 to 45 with Graves' ophthalmopathy.

The chain combines TRBV2 with TRBJ2-3; D call uncertain. The germline gives CDR1 SNHLY, CDR2 FYNNEI. V lost 3 bases and J lost 0, with 10 bases in between. The CDR3 contains 15 residues. CDR3 DNA sequence: TGTGCCAGCAGTGACATTTTGGCAAGCACAGATACGCAGTATTTT. Its translation is CASSDILASTDTQYF.

The chain joins TRBV10-2 to TRBJ2-7, with D possibly being TRBD2 (6 bases). Looked up from germline, CDR1 is WSHSY and CDR2 is SAAADI. The CDR3 length is 14 residues. CDR3 amino acids: CAGSLRRVSDEQCV. The CDR3 DNA reads as TGCGCCGGCAGTCTCAGGAGGGTCTCTGACGAGCAGTGCGTC.

V is TRBV27 and J is TRBJ2-1; either TRBD1 or TRBD2 may supply D (5 bases each). Deletions cut 5 bases from V and 5 bases from J, with 13 bases between. The CDR3 runs to 14 residues. Germline V gene lookup returns CDR1 MNHEY and CDR2 SMNVEV (reference sequence). The CDR3 reads CASSLTGPNNEQFF. The CDR3 coding sequence is TGTGCCAGCAGTCTGACGGGGCCAAACAATGAGCAGTTCTTC.

This clonotype has just a few counts. The chain uses TRBV19 and TRBJ2-7; 8 bases align to TRBD2. This CDR3 spans 14 amino acids. Germline trimming cut 8 bases from V and 2 bases from J; bases unmatched to any gene: 8. Germline V gene data show CDR1 as LNHDA and CDR2 as SQIVND (reference sequence). Here the CDR3 DNA reads TGTGCCAGTTCCACTAGCGGATCCCCCTACGAGCAGTACTTC. Its protein is CASSTSGSPYEQYF.

This chain links TRBV19 with TRBJ1-1; 7 bases are shared with TRBD1. The trim removed 5 bases at V and 1 base at J, leaving 4 bases unmatched. Germline V gene sequence: CDR1 LNHDA, CDR2 SQIVND (reference sequence). The CDR3 loop spans 14 amino acids. In DNA form, the CDR3 reads TGTGCCAGTAGTTCCCGGGACAGGAACACTGAAGCTTTCTTT. This sequence encodes CASSSRDRNTEAFF.

The V gene is TRBV5-1, the J gene TRBJ1-3; D remains unclear. Germline V gene data show CDR1 as SGHRS and CDR2 as YFSETQ. The CDR3 is made up of 17 amino acids. Deletions cut 0 bases from V and 0 bases from J, with 13 bases between. The CDR3 region is CASSLDFLGHSGNTIYF. The CDR3 DNA reads as TGCGCCAGCAGCTTGGATTTTCTGGGTCACTCTGGAAACACCATATATTTT.

This CDR3 reads CASSPFLTGELFF. In nucleotides, the CDR3 is TGTGCCAGCAGTCCCTTCCTGACCGGGGAGCTGTTTTTT. This chain links TRBV28 with TRBJ2-2; no firm D call. V lost 5 bases, J lost 5 bases, and 9 bases lay in between. Germline assignment: CDR1 MDHEN and CDR2 SYDVKM. The CDR3 extends over 13 amino acids.